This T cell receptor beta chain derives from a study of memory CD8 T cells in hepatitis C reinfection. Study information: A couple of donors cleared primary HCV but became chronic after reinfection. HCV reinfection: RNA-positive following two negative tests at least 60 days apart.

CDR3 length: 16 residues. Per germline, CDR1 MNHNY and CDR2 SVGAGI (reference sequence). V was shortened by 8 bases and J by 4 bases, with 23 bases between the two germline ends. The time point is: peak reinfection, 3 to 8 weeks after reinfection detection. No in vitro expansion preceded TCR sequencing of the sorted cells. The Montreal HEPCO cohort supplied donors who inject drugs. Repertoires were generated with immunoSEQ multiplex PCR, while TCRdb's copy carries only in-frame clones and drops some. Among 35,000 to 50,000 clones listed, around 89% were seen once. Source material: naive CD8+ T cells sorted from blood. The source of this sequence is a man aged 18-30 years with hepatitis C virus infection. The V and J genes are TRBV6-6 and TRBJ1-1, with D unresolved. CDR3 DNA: TGTGCCAGCCAGAGAGGCAGCCGGGTATATGGCACTGAAGCTTTCTTT. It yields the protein CASQRGSRVYGTEAFF.